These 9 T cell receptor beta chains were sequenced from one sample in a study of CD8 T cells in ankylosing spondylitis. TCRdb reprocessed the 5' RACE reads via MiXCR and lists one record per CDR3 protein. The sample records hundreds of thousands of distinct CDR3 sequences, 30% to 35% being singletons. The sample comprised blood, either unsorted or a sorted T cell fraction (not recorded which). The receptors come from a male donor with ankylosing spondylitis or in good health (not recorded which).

CDR3 sequence reads: CASRGLAGGKNTGELFF. For the CDR3, the DNA is TGTGCCAGCAGGGGACTAGCGGGGGGAAAGAACACCGGGGAGCTGTTTTTT. The chain uses TRBV28 and TRBJ2-2; 15 bases agree with TRBD2. The CDR3 has 17 amino acids. Germline V gene data show CDR1 as MDHEN and CDR2 as SYDVKM. V lost 6 bases, J lost 1 base, and 3 bases stayed unmatched.

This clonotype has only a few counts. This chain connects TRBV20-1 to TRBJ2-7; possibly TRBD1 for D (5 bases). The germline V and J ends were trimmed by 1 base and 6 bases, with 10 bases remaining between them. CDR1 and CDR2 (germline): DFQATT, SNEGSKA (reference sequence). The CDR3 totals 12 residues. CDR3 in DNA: TGCAGTGCTAGAGCCAGGGTGGCCGAGCAGTACTTC. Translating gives CSARARVAEQYF.

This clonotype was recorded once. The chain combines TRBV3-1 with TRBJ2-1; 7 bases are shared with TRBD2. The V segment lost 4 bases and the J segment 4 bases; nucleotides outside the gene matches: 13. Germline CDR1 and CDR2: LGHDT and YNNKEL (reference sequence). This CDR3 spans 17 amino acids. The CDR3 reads CASSPLGAVGGYNEQFF. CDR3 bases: TGTGCCAGCAGCCCCCTAGGAGCGGTGGGGGGGTACAATGAGCAGTTCTTC.

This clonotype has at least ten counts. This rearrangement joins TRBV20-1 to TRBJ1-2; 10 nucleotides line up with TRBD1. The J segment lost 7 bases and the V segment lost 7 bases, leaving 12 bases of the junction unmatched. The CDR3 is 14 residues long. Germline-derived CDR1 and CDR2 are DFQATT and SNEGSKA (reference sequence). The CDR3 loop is CSVVATGGKGGYTF. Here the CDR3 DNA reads TGCAGTGTTGTCGCGACAGGGGGCAAGGGTGGCTACACCTTC.

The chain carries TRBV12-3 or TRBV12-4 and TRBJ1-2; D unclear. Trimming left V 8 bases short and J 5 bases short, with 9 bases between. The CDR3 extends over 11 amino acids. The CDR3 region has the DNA TGTGCCAGCTCTGGCGGTTATGGCTACACCTTC. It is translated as CASSGGYGYTF.

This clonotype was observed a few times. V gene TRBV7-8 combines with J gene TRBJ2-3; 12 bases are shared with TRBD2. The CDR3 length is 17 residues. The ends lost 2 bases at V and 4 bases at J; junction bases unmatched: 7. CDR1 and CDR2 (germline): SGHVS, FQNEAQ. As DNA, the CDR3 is TGTGCCAGCAGCTTACTAGCGGGGGGGCCGCTTGCAGATACGCAGTATTTT. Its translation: CASSLLAGGPLADTQYF. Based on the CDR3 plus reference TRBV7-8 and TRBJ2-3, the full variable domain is GAGVSQSPRYKVAKRGQDVALRCDPISGHVSLFWYQQALGQGPEFLTYFQNEAQLDKSGLPSDRFFAERPEGSVSTLKIQRTQQEDSAVYLCASSLLAGGPLADTQYFGPGTRLTVL.

The CDR3 is CATSGEGREGGYTF. The CDR3 DNA sequence: TGTGCCACCAGTGGAGAGGGCAGGGAAGGAGGCTACACCTTC. This chain uses TRBV24-1 with TRBJ1-2; D possibly corresponds to TRBD1 (5 bases). The CDR3 length is 14 residues. Germline V CDR1 and CDR2: KGHDR, SFDVKD. Trimming cost V 5 bases and J 8 bases, with 17 bases left between them.

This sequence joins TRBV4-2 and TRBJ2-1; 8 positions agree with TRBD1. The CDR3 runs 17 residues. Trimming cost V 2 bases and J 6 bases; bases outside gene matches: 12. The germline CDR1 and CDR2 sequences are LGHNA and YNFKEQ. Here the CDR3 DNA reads TGTGCCAGCAGCCAACCCTCGGACAGGGTAACGCGCAATGAGCAGTTCTTC. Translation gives CASSQPSDRVTRNEQFF.

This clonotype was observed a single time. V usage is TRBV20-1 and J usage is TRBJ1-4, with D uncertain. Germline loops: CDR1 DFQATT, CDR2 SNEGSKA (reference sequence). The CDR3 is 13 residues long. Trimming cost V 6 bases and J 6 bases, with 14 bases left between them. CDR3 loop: CSATEAGDEKLFF. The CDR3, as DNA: TGCAGTGCCACGGAGGCCGGGGATGAAAAACTGTTTTTT.